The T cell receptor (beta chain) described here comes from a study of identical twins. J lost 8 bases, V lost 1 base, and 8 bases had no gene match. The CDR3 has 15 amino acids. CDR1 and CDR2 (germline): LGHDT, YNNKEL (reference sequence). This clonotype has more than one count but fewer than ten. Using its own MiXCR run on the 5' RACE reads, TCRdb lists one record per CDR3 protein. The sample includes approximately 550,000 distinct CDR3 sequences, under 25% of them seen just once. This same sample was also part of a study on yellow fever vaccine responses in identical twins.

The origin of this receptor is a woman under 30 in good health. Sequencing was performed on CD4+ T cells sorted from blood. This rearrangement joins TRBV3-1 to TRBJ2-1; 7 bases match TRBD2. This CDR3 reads CASSQVASGRHEQFF. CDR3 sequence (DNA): TGTGCCAGCAGCCAAGTGGCTAGCGGAAGGCATGAGCAGTTCTTC.